A single sample is the source of the 30 T cell receptor beta chains below, sequenced in a study of blood T cell repertoires in COVID-19. Here immunoSEQ multiplex PCR was the method, and the copy in TCRdb shows in-frame clones only, minus some. The sample has some 200,000 clones, approximately 90% seen once. The sequencing input was peripheral blood. The origin of the receptors is a man between 18 and 29 years old with active or convalescent COVID-19.

The chain links TRBV14 to TRBJ1-6; D might be TRBD1 (5 bases). This CDR3 is built from 13 residues. V lost 4 bases, J lost 10 bases, and 11 bases lay in between. Germline V gene data show CDR1 as SGHDN and CDR2 as FVKESK. The CDR3 DNA is TGTGCCAGCAGCCCACAGGTGTTCTCACCCCTCCACTTT. The encoded protein is CASSPQVFSPLHF. The variable domain in full, completed from reference TRBV14 and TRBJ1-6, reads EAGVTQFPSHSVIEKGQTVTLRCDPISGHDNLYWYRRVMGKEIKFLLHFVKESKQDESGMPNNRFLAERTGGTYSTLKVQPAELEDSGVYFCASSPQVFSPLHFGNGTRLTVT.

The J gene is TRBJ2-4, the V gene TRBV21-1; TRBD1 reflects the table's D call only, with no check against the DNA. TRBV21-1 is a pseudogene. This CDR3 is 17 amino acids long. The CDR3 loop reads CASNPQQTGDLKNIQYF. In DNA form, the CDR3 reads TGTGCCAGCAATCCTCAACAAACAGGGGACCTTAAAAACATTCAGTACTTC.

This clone was detected only once. The CDR3 region has the DNA TGTGCCAGCAGCTTAGCGGGGGGGGAGGCAGATACGCAGTATTTT. Its translation: CASSLAGGEADTQYF. The chain uses TRBV11-2 and TRBJ2-3; 8 nucleotides line up with TRBD2. The CDR3 length is 15 residues. Germline trimming cut 1 base from V and 4 bases from J; bases unmatched to any gene: 4. Looked up from germline, CDR1 is SGHAT and CDR2 is FQNNGV.

V gene TRBV29-1 combines with J gene TRBJ1-2; D gene unclear. CDR3 size: 13 residues. Looked up from germline, CDR1 is SQVTM and CDR2 is ANQGSEA. Deletions cut 2 bases from V and 5 bases from J, with 12 bases between. This chain's CDR3 is CSVERQETYGYTF. The DNA of the CDR3 is TGCAGCGTTGAACGGCAGGAAACTTATGGCTACACCTTC.

The genes are TRBV3-1 (or the pseudogene TRBV3-2) and TRBJ2-2; unclear D gene. The CDR3 spans 15 residues. Per the germline V gene, CDR1 is LGHDT and CDR2 is YNNKEL (reference sequence). Trimming pared 0 bases from V and 4 bases from J, leaving 9 bases between. CDR3 loop: CASSQEITVTGELFF. DNA of the CDR3: TGTGCCAGCAGCCAAGAGATAACAGTCACCGGGGAGCTGTTTTTT.

The chain carries TRBV27 and TRBJ1-3; D remains ambiguous. The germline V gene has CDR1 MNHEY and CDR2 SMNVEV (reference sequence). Trimming cost V 9 bases and J 0 bases, with 9 bases left between them. This CDR3 has 13 amino acids. CDR3 DNA: TGTGCCAGGGAACAGTCCTCTGGAAACACCATATATTTT. Amino acids: CAREQSSGNTIYF.

CDR3 sequence reads: CASSPPGGRSNQPQHF. CDR3 nucleotide sequence: TGTGCCAGCAGCCCGCCGGGAGGACGGAGCAATCAGCCCCAGCATTTT. This chain uses TRBV7-9 with TRBJ1-5; no firm D call. The CDR3 spans 16 residues. Deletions cut 5 bases from V and 1 base from J, with 15 bases between. CDR1 and CDR2 (germline): SEHNR, FQNEAQ (reference sequence).

This clone has a single count. V usage is TRBV4-3 and J usage is TRBJ1-5; tentatively, D is TRBD1 (6 bases). The CDR3 extends over 15 amino acids. The V end lost 0 bases, the J end lost 6 bases, and 12 bases lay between the germline ends. The V gene's germline CDR1 is LGHNA and CDR2 YSLEER. CDR3 region: CASSQEWGLGQPQHF. In DNA, the CDR3 is TGCGCCAGCAGCCAAGAGTGGGGGCTGGGTCAGCCCCAGCATTTT.

This clone was counted a single time. One junction end does not reproduce the germline sequence, and a read error may be involved. Within the sample, other DNA sequences also encode this same CDR3. V gene TRBV7-2 combines with J gene TRBJ2-3; D unclear. This CDR3 contains 13 residues. Germline V lookup: CDR1 SGHTA, CDR2 FQGNSA. The DNA of the CDR3 is TGTGCCAGCAGCTTAGTAGGCACAGATACACAGTATTTT. It yields the protein CASSLVGTDTQYF.

The chain has TRBV30 and TRBJ2-5, with 8 bases aligning to TRBD1. The CDR3 has 14 residues. V lost 4 bases to trimming and J lost 2 bases; unmatched junction nucleotides: 6. The germline gives CDR1 GTSNPN, CDR2 SVGIG (reference sequence). This chain's CDR3 is CAWKTGARQETQYF. CDR3 nucleotides: TGTGCCTGGAAGACAGGGGCGAGGCAAGAGACCCAGTACTTC.

The rearrangement joins TRBV5-4 to TRBJ2-6; D is uncertain. CDR1 is SGHNT, CDR2 YYREEE, per germline (reference sequence). V gave up 4 bases and J gave up 0 bases, with 14 bases separating them. The CDR3 totals 17 residues. CDR3 residues: CASSSQEQHSGANVLTF. The CDR3 DNA reads as TGTGCCAGCAGCAGCCAAGAACAGCACTCTGGGGCCAACGTCCTGACTTTC.

This sequence joins TRBV5-1 and TRBJ2-2; 13 bases match TRBD2. After removal of 5 bases from V and 6 bases from J, the junction contained 4 bases not matched to a gene. The CDR3 has 15 amino acids. Germline V CDR1 and CDR2: SGHRS, YFSETQ. CDR3 sequence reads: CASRWTSGSAGELFF. The DNA for the CDR3 is TGCGCCAGCAGGTGGACTAGCGGGAGCGCCGGGGAGCTGTTTTTT.

The V call is TRBV11-3, the J call TRBJ1-2, with D perhaps matching TRBD1 (5 bases). The CDR3 extends over 15 amino acids. The V end was cut by 3 bases, the J end by 0 bases, with 11 bases between. Germline loops: CDR1 SGHNT, CDR2 YENEEA. CDR3 protein: CASSLGGGANYGYTF. The CDR3, as DNA: TGTGCCAGCAGCTTGGGCGGGGGAGCTAACTATGGCTACACCTTC. The full variable domain, its missing parts supplied by reference TRBV11-3 and TRBJ1-2, is EAGVVQSPRYKIIEKKQPVAFWCNPISGHNTLYWYLQNLGQGPELLIRYENEEAVDDSQLPKDRFSAERLKGVDSTLKIQPAELGDSAVYLCASSLGGGANYGYTFGSGTRLTVV.

The chain has TRBV7-9 and TRBJ1-3; D is possibly TRBD1 (6 bases). The germline CDR1 and CDR2 sequences are SEHNR and FQNEAQ (reference sequence). V lost 0 bases and J lost 6, with 12 bases in between. The CDR3 consists of 15 residues. The CDR3 coding sequence is TGTGCCAGCAGCTTAGCGAGTTGGGGACAAAACACCATATATTTT. Translated, it gives CASSLASWGQNTIYF. The variable domain in full, completed from reference TRBV7-9 and TRBJ1-3, reads DTGVSQNPRHKITKRGQNVTFRCDPISEHNRLYWYRQTLGQGPEFLTYFQNEAQLEKSRLLSDRFSAERPKGSFSTLEIQRTEQGDSAMYLCASSLASWGQNTIYFGEGSWLTVV.

There are a few counts of this clone. This chain joins TRBV3-1 (or the pseudogene TRBV3-2) and TRBJ1-1, with D tentatively TRBD1 (6 bases). CDR3 length: 13 amino acids. CDR1 LGHDT and CDR2 YNNKEL come from the germline V gene (reference sequence). The germline V and J ends were trimmed by 6 bases and 1 base, with 9 bases remaining between them. CDR3 region: CASRAQGNTEAFF. For the CDR3, the DNA is TGTGCCAGCAGGGCACAGGGGAACACTGAAGCTTTCTTT.

The V and J genes are TRBV6-5 and TRBJ1-4; no reliable D call. Trimming shortened V by 8 bases and J by 7 bases, and 14 bases separated the two germline ends. The CDR3 sequence is 13 residues long. CDR1 and CDR2 (germline): MNHEY, SVGAGI. The CDR3 DNA follows: TGTGCCAGCCGGATGGGCATGACTGAAAAACTGTTTTTT. This translates into CASRMGMTEKLFF.

The genes are TRBV2 and TRBJ2-2; a weak D match, TRBD2 (5 bases). CDR3 length: 14 residues. Germline CDR1 is SNHLY and CDR2 is FYNNEI. With 6 bases removed from V and 6 bases from J, the gap between germline ends came to 14 bases. CDR3 amino acids: CASRELDYAGELFF. For the CDR3, the DNA is TGTGCCAGCAGGGAACTAGACTATGCCGGGGAGCTGTTTTTT. The full variable domain, rest sourced from reference TRBV2 and TRBJ2-2, is EPEVTQTPSHQVTQMGQEVILRCVPISNHLYFYWYRQILGQKVEFLVSFYNNEISEKSEIFDDQFSVERPDGSNFTLKIRSTKLEDSAMYFCASRELDYAGELFFGEGSRLTVL.

This clone was detected only a few times. The J gene is TRBJ1-1, the V gene TRBV5-8; maybe TRBD1 (5 bases). The V gene lost 2 bases and the J gene lost 0 bases, with 11 bases spanning the gap. Germline CDR1 SGHTS, CDR2 YDEGEE. The CDR3 consists of 15 residues. The CDR3 is CASSFSRQMNTEAFF. DNA for the CDR3: TGTGCCAGCAGCTTTTCCCGACAGATGAACACTGAAGCTTTCTTT. Full variable domain (remainder filled in from reference TRBV5-8 and TRBJ1-1): EAGVTQSPTHLIKTRGQQATLRCSPISGHTSVYWYQQALGLGLQFLLWYDEGEERNRGNFPPRFSGRQFPNYSSELNVNALELEDSALYLCASSFSRQMNTEAFFGQGTRLTVV.

A few counts support this clone. The chain uses TRBV3-1 (or the pseudogene TRBV3-2) and TRBJ2-2; possible D gene TRBD2, 5 bases. The V gene lost 2 bases and the J gene lost 6 bases, with 10 bases spanning the gap. Germline V gene sequence: CDR1 LGHDT, CDR2 YNNKEL (reference sequence). The length of the CDR3 is 14 residues. DNA for the CDR3: TGTGCCAGCAGCCAATTACTAGAGGCCGGGGAGCTGTTTTTT. The encoded protein is CASSQLLEAGELFF.

J is TRBJ2-3 and V is TRBV19; 10 positions match TRBD2. CDR3 size: 16 residues. The junction had 6 bases not matched to a gene; V was cut back by 4 bases and J by 2 bases. The germline V gene encodes CDR1 LNHDA and CDR2 SQIVND (reference sequence). The CDR3 DNA is TGTGCCAGTAGTAGAGGACTAGCGGAGAACACAGATACGCAGTATTTT. Protein product: CASSRGLAENTDTQYF.

This chain uses TRBV7-8 with TRBJ1-2; tentative D call: TRBD1 (6 bases). Germline V gene lookup returns CDR1 SGHVS and CDR2 FQNEAQ. The length of the CDR3 is 14 residues. Trimming took 1 base from V and 8 from J, leaving 14 bases between them. Here the CDR3 reads CASSLDGETGGYTF. The CDR3 bases are TGTGCCAGCAGCTTAGATGGGGAGACAGGCGGCTACACCTTC.

The chain has TRBV11-3 and TRBJ2-3, with 7 nucleotides matching TRBD1. V lost 1 base and J lost 8; bases outside the gene matches: 9. The CDR3 spans 15 residues. Germline V gene sequence: CDR1 SGHNT, CDR2 YENEEA. The CDR3 protein is CASSLGDSVGSTQYF. The CDR3 region has the DNA TGTGCCAGCAGCTTAGGGGACAGCGTGGGAAGTACGCAGTATTTT.

The chain is built from TRBV10-2 and TRBJ1-2, with a weak D call TRBD1 (6 bases). Germline values: CDR1 WSHSY, CDR2 SAAADI. Trimming cost V 6 bases and J 0 bases, with 14 bases left between them. This CDR3 contains 15 residues. The CDR3 is CASRRGPDTNYGYTF. Written as DNA, the CDR3 is TGCGCCAGCAGGCGGGGGCCCGACACTAACTATGGCTACACCTTC.

The gene calls are TRBV10-3 and TRBJ1-6; D possibly corresponds to TRBD1 (6 bases). Trimming left V 4 bases short and J 7 bases short, with 17 bases between. CDR3 size: 16 residues. In germline, CDR1 is ENHRY, CDR2 SYGVKD. The CDR3 is CAISVGRGYANSPLHF. The CDR3 nucleotides read TGTGCCATCAGTGTGGGCAGGGGATACGCGAATTCACCCCTCCACTTT.

V gene TRBV27 combines with J gene TRBJ1-1, with a possible D match to TRBD1 (6 bases). Trimming shortened V by 0 bases and J by 4 bases, and 12 bases separated the two germline ends. The CDR3 is 15 amino acids. Germline V CDR1 and CDR2: MNHEY, SMNVEV (reference sequence). The CDR3 DNA is TGTGCCAGCAGTTTATCGCCCACAGGGACCACTGAAGCTTTCTTT. Protein product: CASSLSPTGTTEAFF.

The chain combines TRBV14 with TRBJ2-3; 11 nucleotides agree with TRBD2. V dropped 3 bases and J dropped 2; count of bases not matched to a gene: 4. CDR1 SGHDN and CDR2 FVKESK come from the germline V gene. This CDR3 comprises 16 residues. CDR3 in amino acids: CASSQRTSGPTDTQYF. Written as DNA, the CDR3 is TGTGCCAGCAGCCAGAGGACTAGCGGGCCCACAGATACGCAGTATTTT.

The rearrangement uses TRBV7-2 and TRBJ1-1; TRBD1 matches 8 bases. V shed 7 bases and J 14 bases; nucleotides not matched to a gene: 12. Looked up from germline, CDR1 is SGHTA and CDR2 is FQGNSA. The CDR3 length is 12 residues. CDR3: CASTEGTGSLFF. CDR3 DNA sequence: TGTGCCAGCACCGAGGGGACAGGAAGCTTATTCTTT.

This clone has only one observation. This chain joins TRBV7-9 and TRBJ1-2, with D hard to call. The ends were cut back, 5 bases at V and 4 bases at J, with 17 bases in the middle. CDR3 length: 15 residues. The germline V gene encodes CDR1 SEHNR and CDR2 FQNEAQ (reference sequence). CDR3 loop: CASSPVSDEGYGYTF. DNA for the CDR3: TGTGCCAGCAGCCCCGTATCTGATGAGGGCTATGGCTACACCTTC. The full variable domain, with the rest looked up from reference TRBV7-9 and TRBJ1-2, is DTGVSQNPRHKITKRGQNVTFRCDPISEHNRLYWYRQTLGQGPEFLTYFQNEAQLEKSRLLSDRFSAERPKGSFSTLEIQRTEQGDSAMYLCASSPVSDEGYGYTFGSGTRLTVV.

The genes are TRBV19 and TRBJ2-1; 9 bases match TRBD1. CDR3 length equals 17 residues. CDR1 is LNHDA, CDR2 SQIVND, per germline (reference sequence). After removal of 6 bases from V and 9 bases from J, the junction contained 18 bases not matched to a gene. CDR3: CASRHPGQGGNKGEQFF. The CDR3 DNA reads as TGTGCCAGTAGGCACCCGGGACAGGGAGGGAATAAGGGTGAGCAGTTCTTC.

Here the CDR3 reads CASSLQGLSGQPQHF. CDR3 in DNA: TGCGCCAGCAGCTTACAGGGATTATCCGGACAGCCCCAGCATTTT. The rearrangement joins TRBV5-1 to TRBJ1-5; weak D call: TRBD1 (6 bases). Germline V gives CDR1 SGHRS, CDR2 YFSETQ. Trimming shortened V by 2 bases and J by 7 bases, and 16 bases separated the two germline ends. The CDR3 is 15 amino acids.